These 31 T cell receptor beta chains were all obtained from the same sample, sequenced in a study of blood T cell repertoires in COVID-19. Sequencing used immunoSEQ multiplex PCR; TCRdb keeps in-frame clones, though not all of them. This table has 350,000 to 400,000 clones, 91% appearing once. The sequencing sample was made of PBMCs or T cells enriched from blood (not recorded which). The source is a woman in her thirties or forties who had been exposed to COVID-19.

This sequence joins TRBV12-5 and TRBJ1-1, with TRBD1 matching 8 bases. This CDR3 comprises 16 residues. The J segment lost 6 bases and the V segment lost 0 bases, leaving 9 bases of the junction unmatched. Germline-derived CDR1 and CDR2 are LGHNT and FRNRAP. For the CDR3, the DNA is TGTGCTAGTGGTTTGGTAATAGGACAGGGAGGGCCTGAAGCTTTCTTT. Translation: CASGLVIGQGGPEAFF.

The CDR3 nucleotides are TGTGCCTGGGGCCGATCCAGGGGGATAACTGAAGCTTTCTTT. It specifies CAWGRSRGITEAFF. The gene calls are TRBV30 and TRBJ1-1; 7 positions agree with TRBD1. Germline CDR1 is GTSNPN and CDR2 is SVGIG (reference sequence). V gave up 5 bases and J gave up 5 bases; unmatched junction bases: 11. The CDR3 contains 14 residues.

This chain links TRBV7-9 with TRBJ1-2; TRBD1 matches at 8 bases. V shed 6 bases, J shed 4 bases, and the junction held 4 bases outside the gene matches. Germline V CDR1 and CDR2: SEHNR, FQNEAQ (reference sequence). CDR3 length: 13 amino acids. The CDR3 nucleotides are TGTGCCAGCAGTCAGCAGGGGGCCTATGGCTACACCTTC. It translates to CASSQQGAYGYTF.

CDR3 sequence reads: CASSFPGLSYEQYF. For the CDR3, the DNA is TGTGCCAGCAGCTTTCCGGGACTATCCTACGAGCAGTACTTC. This chain connects TRBV7-2 to TRBJ2-7, with TRBD2 identical over 7 bases. The length of the CDR3 is 14 residues. Germline trimming cut 3 bases from V and 1 base from J; bases unmatched to any gene: 3. Germline V lookup: CDR1 SGHTA, CDR2 FQGNSA.

The gene calls are TRBV14 and TRBJ2-7, with D tentatively TRBD2 (6 bases). In germline, CDR1 is SGHDN, CDR2 FVKESK. V was cut by 0 bases and J by 4 bases, with 13 bases left in between. This CDR3 has 15 amino acids. CDR3 bases: TGTGCCAGCAGCCAAGATCCCGGCGGGGTATACGAGCAGTACTTC. It yields the protein CASSQDPGGVYEQYF. The variable domain in full, with the rest retrieved from reference TRBV14 and TRBJ2-7, is EAGVTQFPSHSVIEKGQTVTLRCDPISGHDNLYWYRRVMGKEIKFLLHFVKESKQDESGMPNNRFLAERTGGTYSTLKVQPAELEDSGVYFCASSQDPGGVYEQYFGPGTRLTVT.

The chain is built from TRBV6-5 and TRBJ1-2; the D gene is possibly TRBD1 (5 bases). The germline gives CDR1 MNHEY, CDR2 SVGAGI. This CDR3 has 13 amino acids. V was shortened by 10 bases and J by 4 bases, with 16 bases between the two germline ends. CDR3 sequence (DNA): TGTGCCACCAAGGGAGGGACGGCCTATGGCTACACCTTC. It encodes CATKGGTAYGYTF.

The gene calls are TRBV27 and TRBJ2-7; 8 bases fit TRBD1. CDR1 is MNHEY, CDR2 SMNVEV, per germline (reference sequence). The CDR3 has 14 amino acids. Trimming removed 2 bases from V and 2 bases from J; junction bases left unmatched: 2. The CDR3 nucleotides are TGTGCCAGCAGTTTAGGACAGGGCGCCTACGAGCAGTACTTC. This codes for CASSLGQGAYEQYF.

The CDR3 sequence is CASSYAGFEQYF. Written as DNA, the CDR3 is TGTGCCAGCAGTTATGCAGGATTCGAGCAGTACTTC. The gene calls are TRBV5-5 and TRBJ2-7; D is unclear. V was clipped by 5 bases and J by 6 bases, with 12 bases between them. The CDR3 length is 12 residues. Germline assignment: CDR1 SGHKS and CDR2 YYEKEE (reference sequence).

The chain recombines TRBV30 with TRBJ1-6; no firm D call. This CDR3 has 15 residues. V was trimmed by 3 bases and J by 8 bases, leaving 17 bases between them. Germline loops: CDR1 GTSNPN, CDR2 SVGIG (reference sequence). The DNA for the CDR3 is TGTGCCTGGAGCCCCCGGTTACTAAGTGATTCACCCCTCCACTTT. This gives the protein CAWSPRLLSDSPLHF.

The chain recombines TRBV18 with TRBJ2-1; 13 bases match TRBD2. The CDR3 is 15 residues long. Per germline, CDR1 KGHSH and CDR2 LQKENI. After removal of 6 bases from V and 1 base from J, the junction contained 0 bases not matched to a gene. In DNA, the CDR3 is TGTGCCAGCTCGACTAGCGGGGGGTCCTACAATGAGCAGTTCTTC. Its protein is CASSTSGGSYNEQFF. The entire variable domain, with the rest obtained from reference TRBV18 and TRBJ2-1, is as follows: NAGVMQNPRHLVRRRGQEARLRCSPMKGHSHVYWYRQLPEEGLKFMVYLQKENIIDESGMPKERFSAEFPKEGPSILRIQQVVRGDSAAYFCASSTSGGSYNEQFFGPGTRLTVL.

The chain carries TRBV9 and TRBJ1-6; 8 bases are shared with TRBD1. J lost 9 bases, V lost 3 bases, and 8 bases had no gene match. CDR1 SGDLS and CDR2 YYNGEE come from the germline V gene. The CDR3 contains 15 residues. The CDR3: CASSADTGGASPLHF. CDR3 nucleotides: TGTGCCAGCAGCGCAGATACAGGGGGAGCTTCACCCCTCCACTTT.

V gene TRBV3-1 (or the pseudogene TRBV3-2) combines with J gene TRBJ2-5; TRBD1 might be the D (5 bases). Germline assignment: CDR1 LGHDT and CDR2 YNNKEL (reference sequence). The ends were cut back, 0 bases at V and 7 bases at J, with 12 bases in the middle. The CDR3 length is 14 residues. DNA for the CDR3: TGTGCCAGCAGCCAAGAGACTGGGGCCCGGACCCAGTACTTC. Translating it yields CASSQETGARTQYF.

The V and J genes are TRBV4-2 and TRBJ1-1, with TRBD1 matching 7 bases. After removal of 0 bases from V and 1 base from J, the junction contained 8 bases not matched to a gene. The CDR3 covers 17 residues. CDR1 is LGHNA and CDR2 is YNFKEQ in the germline V gene. As DNA, the CDR3 is TGTGCCAGCAGCCAAGATGTAAGGGGGCCAGGGAACACTGAAGCTTTCTTT. Encoded protein: CASSQDVRGPGNTEAFF.

The chain recombines TRBV19 with TRBJ2-1; maybe TRBD2 (5 bases). Germline lookup yields CDR1 LNHDA and CDR2 SQIVND (reference sequence). The CDR3 covers 11 residues. V gave up 1 base and J gave up 10 bases, with 5 bases separating them. The CDR3 DNA reads as TGTGCCAGTAGTATAGGGAGGGAGCAGTTCTTC. Amino acids: CASSIGREQFF.

This rearrangement joins TRBV29-1 to TRBJ2-2; no reliable D call. Germline V CDR1 and CDR2: SQVTM, ANQGSEA. V was shortened by 3 bases and J by 1 base, with 6 bases between the two germline ends. The CDR3 length is 13 residues. The CDR3 DNA follows: TGCAGCGTTGATTCACAGAACACCGGGGAGCTGTTTTTT. It yields the protein CSVDSQNTGELFF.

Here the CDR3 reads CASSSVRGGGADTQYF. The CDR3 DNA follows: TGTGCCAGCAGCTCGGTCAGGGGAGGGGGGGCGGATACGCAGTATTTT. This chain links TRBV27 with TRBJ2-3, with D possibly TRBD2 on 7 matching bases. Per germline, CDR1 MNHEY and CDR2 SMNVEV (reference sequence). There are 16 residues in the CDR3. V was cut by 6 bases and J by 6 bases, with 22 bases left in between.

This clone was found a few times. Other nucleotide sequences from this sample produce the same CDR3. This chain uses TRBV18 with TRBJ1-1; D possibly corresponds to TRBD1 (5 bases). V lost 3 bases to trimming and J lost 1 base, with 6 bases between them. CDR3 length equals 13 residues. CDR1 is KGHSH and CDR2 is LQKENI in the germline V gene. CDR3 amino acids: CASSPQGNTEAFF. The CDR3 DNA reads as TGTGCCAGCTCACCGCAGGGGAACACTGAAGCTTTCTTT.

The CDR3 coding sequence is TGTGCCACCAGCAGGTCGGACAGAAACTATGGCTACACCTTC. Translated: CATSRSDRNYGYTF. The chain combines TRBV15 with TRBJ1-2; TRBD1 might be the D (6 bases). The CDR3 is 14 residues long. Germline CDR1 and CDR2: LNHNV and YYDKDF (reference sequence). V was cut by 3 bases and J by 2 bases, with 10 bases left in between.

J is TRBJ1-2 and V is TRBV5-6; a weak D match, TRBD1 (5 bases). The CDR3 is 14 amino acids. Germline V gene sequence: CDR1 SGHDT, CDR2 YYEEEE. Trimming stripped 4 bases from V and 1 base from J, with 11 bases between. In nucleotides, the CDR3 is TGTGCCAGCAGCCCCTCGGGGGTTAACTATGGCTACACCTTC. Residues: CASSPSGVNYGYTF.

The genes are TRBV13 and TRBJ2-2, with D tentatively TRBD2 (6 bases). The germline V gene encodes CDR1 PRHDT and CDR2 FYEKMQ (reference sequence). The CDR3 loop spans 16 amino acids. Trimming stripped 4 bases from V and 4 bases from J, with 16 bases between. The CDR3 DNA reads as TGTGCCAGCAGCTCCAATGTGGGGGGACCCACCGGGGAGCTGTTTTTT. It codes for CASSSNVGGPTGELFF.

This clone has just one count. The chain uses TRBV7-3 and TRBJ1-5; D perhaps matches TRBD1 (5 bases). The ends were cut back, 2 bases at V and 6 bases at J, with 14 bases in the middle. Germline V gene data show CDR1 as SGHTA and CDR2 as FQGTGA. The CDR3 is 15 residues long. The CDR3 DNA reads as TGTGCCAGCAGCTTAGGGCGGGTCGGGGGTCAGCCCCAGCATTTT. This codes for CASSLGRVGGQPQHF.

The chain combines TRBV12-3 or TRBV12-4 with TRBJ1-2, with 9 positions matching TRBD1. The CDR3 covers 13 residues. The junction had 1 base not matched to a gene; V was cut back by 0 bases and J by 8 bases. The CDR3 loop reads CASSLAGTGGYTF. In DNA, the CDR3 is TGTGCCAGCAGTTTAGCTGGGACAGGGGGCTACACCTTC.

This clone was counted only a few times. The V gene is TRBV5-8, the J gene TRBJ2-1; 9 bases line up with TRBD1. The V gene end was trimmed by 2 bases and the J gene end by 2 bases; junction bases not matched to a gene: 2. Germline values: CDR1 SGHTS, CDR2 YDEGEE. The CDR3 totals 15 residues. In DNA form, the CDR3 reads TGTGCCAGCAGCTTACAGGGGGCTCCCTACAATGAGCAGTTCTTC. Its translation is CASSLQGAPYNEQFF.

The V and J genes are TRBV7-3 and TRBJ1-1; D gene uncertain. The length of the CDR3 is 14 residues. V was clipped by 1 base and J by 0 bases, with 6 bases between them. CDR1 SGHTA and CDR2 FQGTGA come from the germline V gene. The CDR3 DNA is TGTGCCAGCAGCTTAAGCGGGTTGAACACTGAAGCTTTCTTT. Translating gives CASSLSGLNTEAFF.

This chain joins TRBV2 and TRBJ2-5; TRBD2 matches 11 bases. J was trimmed by 3 bases and V by 8 bases; bases with no gene match: 5. Germline lookup yields CDR1 SNHLY and CDR2 FYNNEI. The CDR3 consists of 14 residues. The CDR3 DNA reads TGTGCCAGCCTTAGCGGGGGGGGAGAAGAGACCCAGTACTTC. Its protein is CASLSGGGEETQYF.

The chain employs TRBV2 and TRBJ2-3; 10 bases are shared with TRBD1. V was pared by 4 bases and J by 6 bases, with 7 bases of the junction left unmatched. The CDR3 sequence is 15 residues long. Germline lookup yields CDR1 SNHLY and CDR2 FYNNEI. The CDR3 protein is CASSAGTGASDTQYF. The CDR3 DNA reads as TGTGCCAGCAGTGCGGGGACAGGGGCGAGCGATACGCAGTATTTT.

The chain couples TRBV5-1 to TRBJ2-7, with 10 bases aligning to TRBD1. Trimming cost V 4 bases and J 5 bases; bases outside gene matches: 9. Germline CDR1 reads SGHRS; CDR2 reads YFSETQ. This CDR3 spans 15 amino acids. CDR3 DNA sequence: TGCGCCAGCAGCGCCTGGACAGGGGGGACGAACGAGCAGTACTTC. This codes for CASSAWTGGTNEQYF.

The rearrangement joins TRBV27 to TRBJ2-2; D is perhaps TRBD1 (5 bases). Germline loops: CDR1 MNHEY, CDR2 SMNVEV (reference sequence). The CDR3 covers 18 residues. Trimming left V 2 bases short and J 3 bases short, with 19 bases between. The CDR3 DNA is TGTGCCAGCAGTTTACAATTGAGGCAGGGTCGGCACACCGGGGAGCTGTTTTTT. Encoded protein: CASSLQLRQGRHTGELFF.

Concerning this clone: Other DNA sequences in this sample translate to the same CDR3. The chain combines TRBV7-9 with TRBJ1-2; possibly TRBD1 for D (5 bases). The CDR3 is made up of 13 amino acids. Trimming pared 3 bases from V and 2 bases from J, leaving 7 bases between. Germline-derived CDR1 and CDR2 are SEHNR and FQNEAQ (reference sequence). As DNA, the CDR3 is TGTGCCAGCAGCTTTGCAGGGAACTATGGCTACACCTTC. This translates into CASSFAGNYGYTF. Full variable domain (outside the CDR3, taken from reference TRBV7-9 and TRBJ1-2): DTGVSQNPRHKITKRGQNVTFRCDPISEHNRLYWYRQTLGQGPEFLTYFQNEAQLEKSRLLSDRFSAERPKGSFSTLEIQRTEQGDSAMYLCASSFAGNYGYTFGSGTRLTVV.

This chain connects TRBV10-3 to TRBJ2-1; D uncertain. This CDR3 spans 12 amino acids. Trimming took off 10 bases at V and 6 bases at J, with 13 bases between the two ends. Germline values: CDR1 ENHRY, CDR2 SYGVKD. CDR3 region: CATATPGNEQFF. In DNA, the CDR3 is TGTGCCACGGCTACCCCGGGCAATGAGCAGTTCTTC.

V gene TRBV4-3 combines with J gene TRBJ2-1; tentatively, D is TRBD2 (6 bases). Per the germline V gene, CDR1 is LGHNA and CDR2 is YSLEER. Trimming stripped 1 base from V and 0 bases from J, with 7 bases between. This CDR3 contains 15 residues. CDR3 coding DNA: TGCGCCAGCAGCCAAGCCGGGAGCTCCTACAATGAGCAGTTCTTC. Amino acids: CASSQAGSSYNEQFF.